This T cell receptor beta chain derives from a study of T-cell memory formation after mild COVID-19. General study findings and limits: Nothing confirmed that second-wave clones peaking on day 37 were specific for SARS-CoV-2.

In TCRdb, the 5' RACE reads were re-called with MiXCR into one record per CDR3 protein. The data show fewer than 350,000 distinct CDR3 sequences, roughly an eighth seen once. This CDR3 region has 15 residues. CDR1 and CDR2 from the germline V gene are LGHNA and YNFKEQ. The V and J ends lost 2 bases and 5 bases respectively, with 15 bases between them. Comments on this clonotype: Its antigen remains unidentified.

The sample comprised PBMCs or a T cell subset sorted from them (not recorded which). The chain carries TRBV4-2 and TRBJ2-5; D possibly corresponds to TRBD1 (6 bases). The clonotype was recovered from a man between 18 and 35 years old who had mild COVID-19 (a few samples of this study predate the infection). Cell type and time point are not known. CDR3 sequence: CASSQSGEAAETQYF. DNA of the CDR3: TGTGCCAGCAGCCAATCAGGGGAAGCTGCGGAGACCCAGTACTTC.